One and the same sample provided the 24 T cell receptor beta chains below, sequenced in a study of cytomegalovirus exposure and HLA in healthy donors. 13 Jbeta primers and 60 Vbeta primers were used for the PCR. The repertoire was sequenced with immunoSEQ multiplex PCR; TCRdb's copy has only in-frame clones and lacks some. The sample consists of some 140,000 clones, about four fifths of them appearing once. Sequences were obtained from PBMCs. The receptors were sampled from a man aged 25-45 years in good health.

The chain employs TRBV7-9 and TRBJ2-3; a possible D gene is TRBD2 (6 bases). V was clipped by 5 bases and J by 4 bases, with 13 bases between them. Germline CDR1 is SEHNR and CDR2 is FQNEAQ (reference sequence). This CDR3 has 14 residues. The CDR3 sequence: CASSIGTSPDTQYF. Written as DNA, the CDR3 is TGTGCCAGCAGCATCGGGACTTCGCCAGATACGCAGTATTTT.

The V call is TRBV7-9, the J call TRBJ2-1; TRBD2 is a possible D gene (6 bases). The CDR3 is 17 residues long. V was pared by 5 bases and J by 0 bases, with 17 bases between. Germline CDR1 is SEHNR and CDR2 is FQNEAQ (reference sequence). In DNA form, the CDR3 reads TGTGCCAGCAGCCCCCCCCGGGAGAGGATCTCCTACAATGAGCAGTTCTTC. Its translation is CASSPPRERISYNEQFF.

The table lists this clone with a count of one. J is TRBJ1-2 and V is TRBV5-1; tentatively, D is TRBD1 (5 bases). Per the germline V gene, CDR1 is SGHRS and CDR2 is YFSETQ. This CDR3 contains 13 residues. V lost 0 bases and J lost 3, with 6 bases in between. The DNA for the CDR3 is TGCGCCAGCAGCTTGGGGGGCGACTATGGCTACACCTTC. Translated, it gives CASSLGGDYGYTF.

The chain employs TRBV27 and TRBJ2-5, with TRBD2 matching over 8 bases. V was clipped by 4 bases and J by 11 bases; unmatched bases: 9. The CDR3 consists of 13 residues. Germline CDR1 is MNHEY and CDR2 is SMNVEV (reference sequence). The CDR3 DNA sequence: TGTGCCAGCAGTTCAGGCGGGGGGAGTGAGCAGTACTTC. This translates into CASSSGGGSEQYF.

This clone appeared once. The genes are TRBV7-9 and TRBJ2-7, with 8 nucleotides matching TRBD1. Losses at the gene ends were 5 bases for V and 2 bases for J; bases not matched to a gene: 8. Germline CDR1 and CDR2: SEHNR and FQNEAQ (reference sequence). This CDR3 has 15 residues. The CDR3 DNA is TGTGCCAGCAGCCCACGGACAGGGCTTCCCTACGAGCAGTACTTC. This sequence encodes CASSPRTGLPYEQYF.

The chain employs TRBV19 and TRBJ2-3, with 12 bases lining up with TRBD2. The CDR3 runs to 14 residues. V was pared by 10 bases and J by 5 bases, with 7 bases of the junction left unmatched. Germline CDR1 is LNHDA and CDR2 is SQIVND (reference sequence). Here the CDR3 reads CATRLAGVRDTQYF. The CDR3 DNA follows: TGTGCCACAAGACTAGCGGGAGTGAGAGATACGCAGTATTTT.

This clone came up a few times. This chain uses TRBV30 with TRBJ2-1, with 10 bases lining up with TRBD2. Germline CDR1 and CDR2: GTSNPN and SVGIG (reference sequence). The CDR3 runs to 15 residues. Trimming cost V 4 bases and J 6 bases; bases outside gene matches: 9. The CDR3 DNA reads as TGTGCCTGGACCCAATTCGGACTAGCGGCCAATGAGCAGTTCTTC. It is translated as CAWTQFGLAANEQFF.

The chain employs TRBV18 and TRBJ2-3, with D possibly matching TRBD2 (6 bases). The CDR3 covers 18 residues. V lost 5 bases and J lost 0, with 21 bases in between. The germline gives CDR1 KGHSH, CDR2 LQKENI. CDR3 loop: CASSASAQPFSSTDTQYF. In nucleotides, the CDR3 is TGTGCCAGCTCAGCTAGCGCTCAGCCATTTTCTAGCACAGATACGCAGTATTTT.

This chain links TRBV7-9 with TRBJ2-7, with unresolved D. With 2 bases removed from V and 4 bases from J, the gap between germline ends came to 3 bases. The CDR3 extends over 11 amino acids. Germline CDR1 SEHNR, CDR2 FQNEAQ (reference sequence). CDR3 bases: TGTGCCAGCAGCTTATATTACGAGCAGTACTTC. Translating gives CASSLYYEQYF.

This rearrangement joins TRBV9 to TRBJ2-3, with D perhaps matching TRBD1 (7 bases). The CDR3 is made up of 15 amino acids. Deletions cut 6 bases from V and 0 bases from J, with 14 bases between. The V gene's germline CDR1 is SGDLS and CDR2 YYNGEE. The CDR3 spells CASTSAGQSTDTQYF. The CDR3 DNA reads as TGTGCCAGCACTAGCGCGGGACAGAGCACAGATACGCAGTATTTT.

The chain carries TRBV28 and TRBJ1-2; no clear D gene. CDR3 size: 16 residues. Deletions cut 2 bases from V and 3 bases from J, with 16 bases between. Germline V gene data show CDR1 as MDHEN and CDR2 as SYDVKM. CDR3 amino acids: CASSLIPSSRYYGYTF. CDR3 DNA: TGTGCCAGCAGTTTAATCCCCTCATCCCGGTACTATGGCTACACCTTC.

With regard to this clone: Its ends do not fully match the called genes, so a read error is possible. The J gene is TRBJ2-7, the V gene TRBV11-2; 7 bases match TRBD1. Germline CDR1 is SGHAT and CDR2 is FQNNGV. The CDR3 loop spans 14 amino acids. The CDR3 nucleotides are TGTGCCAACAGCTTAGCCCGGGACAGCTACGAGCAGTACTTC. Its protein product is CANSLARDSYEQYF. The full variable domain, its missing parts supplied by reference TRBV11-2 and TRBJ2-7, is EAGVAQSPRYKIIEKRQSVAFWCNPISGHATLYWYQQILGQGPKLLIQFQNNGVVDDSQLPKDRFSAERLKGVDSTLKIQPAKLEDSAVYLCANSLARDSYEQYFGPGTRLTVT.

The rearrangement links TRBV5-8 to TRBJ2-1; 8 bases fit TRBD1. The CDR3 has 17 amino acids. V dropped 4 bases and J dropped 8; count of bases not matched to a gene: 17. The germline V gene has CDR1 SGHTS and CDR2 YDEGEE. The CDR3 protein is CASSRSLAGGSIDEQFF. The CDR3 DNA is TGTGCCAGCAGCCGCTCTTTGGCAGGGGGCTCTATTGATGAGCAGTTCTTC. The full variable domain, rest sourced from reference TRBV5-8 and TRBJ2-1, is EAGVTQSPTHLIKTRGQQATLRCSPISGHTSVYWYQQALGLGLQFLLWYDEGEERNRGNFPPRFSGRQFPNYSSELNVNALELEDSALYLCASSRSLAGGSIDEQFFGPGTRLTVL.

This clone showed up just once. This chain links TRBV5-1 with TRBJ2-5, with TRBD2 matching 10 bases. The J call is uncertain, as TRBJ2-7 better fits the DNA end. CDR1 is SGHRS, CDR2 YFSETQ, per germline. This CDR3 spans 16 amino acids. CDR3 sequence reads: CASSLDSTSGNHEQYF. The CDR3 region has the DNA TGCGCCAGCAGCTTGGACTCTACTAGCGGGAACCACGAGCAGTACTTC.

A single count supports this clone. This chain uses TRBV7-8 with TRBJ1-1; TRBD1 agrees at 7 bases. CDR3 length equals 15 residues. The germline gives CDR1 SGHVS, CDR2 FQNEAQ. J gave up 1 base and V 7 bases, and 9 bases lay outside the gene matches. Here the CDR3 reads CASISDRPSNTEAFF. The CDR3 DNA reads TGTGCCAGCATCTCGGACAGGCCTTCGAACACTGAAGCTTTCTTT.

The chain combines TRBV4-3 with TRBJ2-3; D perhaps matches TRBD2 (6 bases). CDR3 length: 16 amino acids. V lost 3 bases to trimming and J lost 6 bases, with 19 bases between them. Germline V CDR1 and CDR2: LGHNA, YSLEER. The DNA of the CDR3 is TGCGCCAGCAGCCACCGGAGGGCCGGGGAAGTCGATACGCAGTATTTT. This gives the protein CASSHRRAGEVDTQYF.

CDR3 nucleotides: TGTGCCAGCAGTTACTCGCGGGGAGCCTACGAGCAGTACTTC. The encoded protein is CASSYSRGAYEQYF. This chain joins TRBV6-5 and TRBJ2-7, with D perhaps matching TRBD2 (6 bases). The CDR3 covers 14 residues. CDR1 and CDR2 (germline): MNHEY, SVGAGI. Trimming cost V 0 bases and J 2 bases, with 8 bases left between them.

V gene TRBV7-3 combines with J gene TRBJ2-2, with D tentatively TRBD1 (6 bases). Trimming shortened V by 5 bases and J by 0 bases, and 13 bases separated the two germline ends. Germline assignment: CDR1 SGHTA and CDR2 FQGTGA. CDR3 length equals 16 residues. The CDR3 nucleotides read TGTGCCAGCAGCCCTCAGGGGCCCTCGAACACCGGGGAGCTGTTTTTT. It yields the protein CASSPQGPSNTGELFF.

In nucleotides, the CDR3 is TGCAGCGTCGCTACTAGCGGGGGGGCAGGTAATGAGCAGTTCTTC. Its protein is CSVATSGGAGNEQFF. This chain links TRBV29-1 with TRBJ2-1; 13 positions match TRBD2. Germline V gives CDR1 SQVTM, CDR2 ANQGSEA. There are 15 residues in the CDR3. J was trimmed by 7 bases and V by 6 bases; bases with no gene match: 9.

As regards this clone: A read error may account for a junction end that differs from germline. The V gene is TRBV4-3, the J gene TRBJ2-7; the D gene is possibly TRBD2 (6 bases). Germline-derived CDR1 and CDR2 are LGHNA and YSLEER. CDR3 size: 14 residues. The CDR3 nucleotides read TGCGCCAGCAGCCTTGGAGGGGTGCCGGGGGAGCGGTACTTC. Amino acid sequence: CASSLGGVPGERYF.

V usage is TRBV19 and J usage is TRBJ2-1, with TRBD2 as a possible D gene (5 bases). Trimming left V 3 bases short and J 4 bases short, with 13 bases between. CDR1 is LNHDA, CDR2 SQIVND, per germline (reference sequence). The CDR3 has 15 amino acids. CDR3: CASSMGEKVYNEQFF. The CDR3 DNA reads TGTGCCAGTAGTATGGGAGAGAAAGTTTACAATGAGCAGTTCTTC.

This chain's CDR3 is CASSLTPRGSNQPQHF. Here the CDR3 DNA reads TGTGCCAGCAGCTTAACCCCGCGGGGGAGCAATCAGCCCCAGCATTTT. This sequence joins TRBV7-2 and TRBJ1-5; D may be TRBD1 (5 bases). V lost 2 bases, J lost 1 base, and 12 bases lay in between. The CDR3 totals 16 residues. In germline, CDR1 is SGHTA, CDR2 FQGNSA.

The chain employs TRBV6-5 and TRBJ2-5; tentatively, D is TRBD2 (6 bases). This CDR3 has 13 amino acids. The germline CDR1 and CDR2 sequences are MNHEY and SVGAGI. With 6 bases removed from V and 1 base from J, the gap between germline ends came to 9 bases. CDR3 sequence: CASSRDFQETQYF. In DNA form, the CDR3 reads TGTGCCAGCAGCCGGGACTTCCAAGAGACCCAGTACTTC.

The gene calls are TRBV7-3 and TRBJ2-3; 11 bases fit TRBD2. The CDR3 length is 16 residues. With 6 bases clipped from V and 3 bases from J, the junction kept 8 bases outside the gene matches. The V gene's germline CDR1 is SGHTA and CDR2 FQGTGA. The CDR3 DNA reads TGTGCCAGCAGTGAATCGACTAGCGGGACAACAGATACGCAGTATTTT. Its protein product is CASSESTSGTTDTQYF.